A selection of T cell receptor beta chains follows, all from one sample in a study of beta chain features in type 1 diabetes. The repertoire was sequenced with immunoSEQ multiplex PCR; TCRdb's copy has only in-frame clones and lacks some. The table lists more than 50,000 clones, around three fifths of them singletons. The specimen sequenced was Tregs from blood. The receptors originated from a woman under 30 in good health. Each CDR3 is given with its conserved first and last residue. The order of the fields is D gene, clone size, J gene, V gene, CDR3 protein, CDR3 DNA. A D gene is named only where the DNA matches it firmly. Clone size is shown for a subset of rows, as once, few, many or a class of expanded clone.

D gene: TRBD1
clone size: -
J gene: TRBJ1-5
V gene: TRBV5-1
CDR3 protein: CASRPGGGNQPQHF
CDR3 DNA: TGCGCCAGCAGACCAGGGGGCGGCAATCAGCCCCAGCATTTT

D gene: TRBD2
clone size: -
J gene: TRBJ2-7
V gene: TRBV7-3
CDR3 protein: CASSLGPGGEQYF
CDR3 DNA: TGTGCCAGCAGCTTAGGACCGGGGGGCGAGCAGTACTTC

D gene: -
clone size: -
J gene: TRBJ2-3
V gene: TRBV7-2
CDR3 protein: CASSTSTDTQYF
CDR3 DNA: TGTGCCAGCAGCACAAGCACAGATACGCAGTATTTT

D gene: -
clone size: -
J gene: TRBJ2-3
V gene: TRBV5-1
CDR3 protein: CASSPDGTGTDTQYF
CDR3 DNA: TGCGCCAGCAGCCCGGATGGGACTGGCACAGATACGCAGTATTTT

D gene: TRBD1
clone size: -
J gene: TRBJ1-2
V gene: TRBV5-1
CDR3 protein: CASSLGGTGNGYGYTF
CDR3 DNA: TGCGCCAGCAGCTTGGGAGGGACAGGGAACGGTTACGGCTACACCTTC

D gene: -
clone size: few
J gene: TRBJ2-1
V gene: TRBV7-3
CDR3 protein: CASSLQGTSYNEQFF
CDR3 DNA: TGTGCCAGCAGCTTACAGGGTACCTCCTACAATGAGCAGTTCTTC

D gene: -
clone size: medium-sized
J gene: TRBJ1-3
V gene: TRBV6-1
CDR3 protein: CASEDRDSGNTIYF
CDR3 DNA: TGTGCCAGCGAGGACCGGGACTCTGGAAACACCATATATTTT

D gene: TRBD2
clone size: -
J gene: TRBJ2-3
V gene: TRBV5-1
CDR3 protein: CASSFSSGSIDTQYF
CDR3 DNA: TGCGCCAGCAGCTTCTCGAGCGGGAGCATAGATACGCAGTATTTT

D gene: -
clone size: few
J gene: TRBJ1-1
V gene: TRBV11-1
CDR3 protein: CASSREGDTEAFF
CDR3 DNA: TGTGCCAGCAGCCGGGAGGGGGACACTGAAGCTTTCTTT

D gene: TRBD1
clone size: -
J gene: TRBJ2-2
V gene: TRBV7-2
CDR3 protein: CASGKQGQTGELFF
CDR3 DNA: TGTGCCAGCGGAAAACAGGGGCAAACCGGGGAGCTGTTTTTT

D gene: -
clone size: few
J gene: TRBJ2-6
V gene: TRBV5-1
CDR3 protein: CASSSGGGAGRAGANVLTF
CDR3 DNA: TGCGCCAGCAGCTCGGGGGGCGGAGCAGGGCGAGCTGGGGCCAACGTCCTGACTTTC

D gene: TRBD1
clone size: -
J gene: TRBJ1-1
V gene: TRBV7-8
CDR3 protein: CASSNDRVRTEAFF
CDR3 DNA: TGTGCCAGCAGCAACGACAGGGTTCGGACTGAAGCTTTCTTT

D gene: TRBD2
clone size: -
J gene: TRBJ2-7
V gene: TRBV4-1
CDR3 protein: CASSHSLTSDTSYEQYF
CDR3 DNA: TGCGCCAGCAGCCACTCCTTGACTAGCGATACCTCCTACGAGCAGTACTTC

D gene: -
clone size: few
J gene: TRBJ1-4
V gene: TRBV30
CDR3 protein: CAWSGRVEKLFF
CDR3 DNA: TGTGCCTGGAGTGGAAGAGTTGAAAAACTGTTTTTT

D gene: -
clone size: -
J gene: TRBJ1-6
V gene: TRBV28
CDR3 protein: CASRGSYNSPLHF
CDR3 DNA: TGTGCCTCCAGGGGCTCCTATAATTCACCCCTCCACTTT

D gene: -
clone size: -
J gene: TRBJ1-1
V gene: TRBV7-9
CDR3 protein: CASSPQGGEAFF
CDR3 DNA: TGTGCCAGCAGCCCACAGGGTGGTGAAGCTTTCTTT

D gene: TRBD2
clone size: few
J gene: TRBJ2-1
V gene: TRBV2
CDR3 protein: CASSGTRYNEQFF
CDR3 DNA: TGTGCCAGCAGTGGGACTAGGTATAATGAGCAGTTCTTC

D gene: TRBD2
clone size: -
J gene: TRBJ2-3
V gene: TRBV7-9
CDR3 protein: CASSRAGGPTDTQYF
CDR3 DNA: TGTGCCAGCAGCCGAGCGGGGGGTCCCACAGATACGCAGTATTTT

D gene: -
clone size: once
J gene: TRBJ2-7
V gene: TRBV7-9
CDR3 protein: CASSSSAGDFYEQYF
CDR3 DNA: TGTGCCAGCAGCTCGTCAGCCGGGGACTTCTACGAGCAGTACTTC

D gene: TRBD2
clone size: -
J gene: TRBJ2-2
V gene: TRBV5-1
CDR3 protein: CASSGGGTGELFF
CDR3 DNA: TGCGCCAGCAGCGGGGGAGGGACCGGGGAGCTGTTTTTT

D gene: TRBD2
clone size: -
J gene: TRBJ2-7
V gene: TRBV5-1
CDR3 protein: CASSSSSGRLEQYF
CDR3 DNA: TGCGCCAGCAGCTCGTCTAGCGGGAGACTCGAGCAGTACTTC

D gene: -
clone size: -
J gene: TRBJ2-1
V gene: TRBV14
CDR3 protein: CASSQAGPGQFF
CDR3 DNA: TGTGCCAGCAGCCAAGCTGGCCCAGGGCAGTTCTTC

D gene: TRBD1
clone size: once
J gene: TRBJ2-7
V gene: TRBV7-2
CDR3 protein: CASSPRTGSYEQYF
CDR3 DNA: TGTGCCAGCAGCCCCCGGACAGGATCCTACGAGCAGTACTTC

D gene: TRBD2
clone size: -
J gene: TRBJ2-1
V gene: TRBV4-2
CDR3 protein: CASSPSLAGLQYNEQFF
CDR3 DNA: TGTGCCAGCAGCCCCTCACTAGCGGGATTACAATACAATGAGCAGTTCTTC

D gene: TRBD1
clone size: -
J gene: TRBJ1-2
V gene: TRBV6-1
CDR3 protein: CASSSGTASNYGYTF
CDR3 DNA: TGTGCCAGCAGTTCCGGGACAGCGAGTAACTATGGCTACACCTTC

D gene: TRBD1
clone size: medium-sized
J gene: TRBJ2-6
V gene: TRBV6-1
CDR3 protein: CASSGGTGGARRWTNVLTF
CDR3 DNA: TGTGCCAGCAGTGGAGGGACAGGGGGCGCGCGACGGTGGACCAACGTCCTGACTTTC

D gene: -
clone size: -
J gene: TRBJ1-3
V gene: TRBV7-9
CDR3 protein: CASSLAWTASGNTIYF
CDR3 DNA: TGTGCCAGCAGCTTAGCGTGGACAGCCTCTGGAAACACCATATATTTT

D gene: -
clone size: -
J gene: TRBJ2-1
V gene: TRBV5-5
CDR3 protein: CASSQGANEQFF
CDR3 DNA: TGTGCCAGCAGCCAAGGGGCAAATGAGCAGTTCTTC

D gene: -
clone size: -
J gene: TRBJ1-5
V gene: TRBV19
CDR3 protein: CASSTTGQISNQPQHF
CDR3 DNA: TGTGCCAGTAGTACCACCGGACAGATCAGCAATCAGCCCCAGCATTTT

D gene: -
clone size: -
J gene: TRBJ2-1
V gene: TRBV2
CDR3 protein: CASTEGAWEQFF
CDR3 DNA: TGTGCCAGCACGGAGGGGGCGTGGGAGCAGTTCTTC

D gene: -
clone size: few
J gene: TRBJ2-7
V gene: TRBV6-1
CDR3 protein: CASSPGRGEQYF
CDR3 DNA: TGTGCCAGCAGTCCCGGCCGCGGAGAGCAGTACTTC

D gene: TRBD1
clone size: -
J gene: TRBJ2-1
V gene: TRBV23-1
CDR3 protein: CASSQSGDRVSSGGGREQFF
CDR3 DNA: TGCGCCAGCAGTCAATCCGGGGACAGGGTGTCCAGCGGAGGGGGCAGGGAGCAGTTCTTC

D gene: -
clone size: -
J gene: TRBJ1-1
V gene: TRBV18
CDR3 protein: CASSAVNTEAFF
CDR3 DNA: TGTGCCAGCTCAGCAGTGAACACTGAAGCTTTCTTT

D gene: -
clone size: -
J gene: TRBJ1-5
V gene: TRBV5-1
CDR3 protein: CASSPTDSSNQPQHF
CDR3 DNA: TGCGCCAGCAGCCCAACAGACAGTAGCAATCAGCCCCAGCATTTT

D gene: TRBD1
clone size: few
J gene: TRBJ2-1
V gene: TRBV6-6
CDR3 protein: CASRSGGNNEQFF
CDR3 DNA: TGTGCCAGCAGATCAGGGGGCAACAATGAGCAGTTCTTC

D gene: -
clone size: -
J gene: TRBJ2-7
V gene: TRBV18
CDR3 protein: CASSSWADDEQYF
CDR3 DNA: TGTGCCAGCTCATCCTGGGCAGACGACGAGCAGTACTTC

D gene: TRBD2
clone size: -
J gene: TRBJ2-1
V gene: TRBV7-2
CDR3 protein: CASSRWTSGGNEQFF
CDR3 DNA: TGTGCCAGCAGCCGCTGGACTAGCGGGGGTAATGAGCAGTTCTTC